Below, one TCR beta chain is given with its context. Antigen specificity is unknown. Sample treatment: some 20 received Ad26.COV2.S at low or high dose, single or two shots; roughly five received placebo; per-sample allocation not given. Collection of samples fell on day 63 after the first vaccine or placebo injection. The vaccine antigen was prefusion-stabilized Wuhan SARS-CoV-2 spike. The data are from a study of Ad26.COV2.S vaccination and SARS-CoV-2 variants. The wider study: The trial was COV1001 and the donor's arm was Ad26.COV2.S. Ad26.COV2.S given intramuscularly, once or twice 56 days apart. Points from the study as a whole: Spike-specific responses of CD8+ and CD4+ T cells were reported to display substantial breadth after vaccination.

Here immunoSEQ multiplex PCR was the method, and the copy in TCRdb shows in-frame clones only, minus some. The sample includes about 680,000 clones, roughly 90% seen only once; the top ten take 1.5%. The V segment lost 3 bases and the J segment 2 bases; nucleotides outside the gene matches: 4. The CDR3 is made up of 15 amino acids. Looked up from germline, CDR1 is LNHDA and CDR2 is SQIVND (reference sequence). The chain employs TRBV19 and TRBJ2-1; the match to TRBD2 covers 7 bases. The input for sequencing was peripheral blood, taken in a trial of Ad26.COV2.S vaccine versus placebo. This clonotype originated in a person aged 18-60 years who received the Ad26.COV2.S COVID-19 vaccine or a placebo. CDR3 amino acids: CASSMGGFPYNEQFF. In DNA, the CDR3 is TGTGCCAGTAGTATGGGGGGGTTCCCCTACAATGAGCAGTTCTTC.